This entry lists 23 T cell receptor beta chains sequenced from one sample in a study of T cell repertoires in cytomegalovirus infection (dated by TCRdb to about 2019). Explained via the paper, the treatment or condition label denotes: in vitro stimulation with specific CMV peptide epitopes to enrich CMV-specific T cells. For these TCRs, the target antigens are not known. This sample was sequenced with an Illumina HiSeq 1500. The public reads were reanalyzed by TCRdb: fastp trimming at Q25, MiXCR alignment, in-frame beta chains only. CDR3 protein duplicates are merged, each entry listing the most common genes and DNA. For this sample there are approximately 910,000 distinct CDR3 sequences; approximately 31% appear just once. Around an eighth of the sample is in the top ten clones. This sample comprised cultured CD8+ T cells from PBMCs, obtained from culture after CMV antigen stimulation. These receptors were collected from a human donor in good health (CMV status not recorded). Some clones in this sample may be carry-over from other donors' samples.

This clonotype was seen many times. V and J are TRBV7-6 and TRBJ2-3; 7 positions match TRBD2. Germline V lookup: CDR1 SGHVS, CDR2 FNYEAQ. The V gene end was trimmed by 4 bases and the J gene end by 0 bases; junction bases not matched to a gene: 4. The CDR3 has 15 amino acids. The CDR3 nucleotides are TGTGCCAGCAGCTCGAGCGGGGCTAGCACAGATACGCAGTATTTT. This encodes CASSSSGASTDTQYF. The entire variable domain, with the rest obtained from reference TRBV7-6 and TRBJ2-3, is as follows: GAGVSQSPRYKVTKRGQDVALRCDPISGHVSLYWYRQALGQGPEFLTYFNYEAQQDKSGLPNDRFSAERPEGSISTLTIQRTEQRDSAMYRCASSSSGASTDTQYFGPGTRLTVL.

This clonotype was detected a few times. This chain joins TRBV20-1 and TRBJ1-2; D unclear. Germline-derived CDR1 and CDR2 are DFQATT and SNEGSKA (reference sequence). This CDR3 spans 14 amino acids. V gave up 0 bases and J gave up 1 base, with 9 bases separating them. The DNA of the CDR3 is TGCAGTGCTAGAGATTGGCAAAATAACTATGGCTACACCTTC. It codes for CSARDWQNNYGYTF.

This clonotype was seen only a few times. This may be a read error: a much more frequent sequence differs by one nucleotide. This chain uses TRBV25-1 with TRBJ1-5; D uncertain. The V and J ends lost 4 bases and 6 bases respectively, with 7 bases between them. This CDR3 has 12 amino acids. Germline V lookup: CDR1 MGHDK, CDR2 SYGVNS. The chain's CDR3 is CASSAGSQPQHF. CDR3 nucleotides: TGTGCCAGCAGTGCGGGGAGTCAGCCCCAGCATTTT.

This clonotype came up once. The chain employs TRBV27 and TRBJ2-3; 7 positions agree with TRBD2. CDR3 length: 13 residues. Germline V lookup: CDR1 MNHEY, CDR2 SMNVEV (reference sequence). V lost 7 bases and J lost 7; bases outside the gene matches: 8. CDR3 nucleotide sequence: TGTGCCAGCACCTCACGGAGCGGGAATACGCAGTATTTT. Translated, it gives CASTSRSGNTQYF.

This sequence joins TRBV19 and TRBJ2-1; the match to TRBD2 covers 11 bases. This CDR3 region has 16 residues. CDR1 is LNHDA, CDR2 SQIVND, per germline (reference sequence). V dropped 3 bases and J dropped 5; count of bases not matched to a gene: 6. In nucleotides, the CDR3 is TGTGCCAGTAGTATCTTAGCGGGGGGGCCTAACAATGAGCAGTTCTTC. This encodes CASSILAGGPNNEQFF.

CDR3 amino acids: CASSPKSRPTDTQYF. In DNA form, the CDR3 reads TGTGCCAGCAGCCCAAAGTCGCGTCCCACAGATACGCAGTATTTT. The chain couples TRBV11-2 to TRBJ2-3; D gene unclear. Per the germline V gene, CDR1 is SGHAT and CDR2 is FQNNGV. The CDR3 has 15 residues. The germline V and J ends were trimmed by 5 bases and 2 bases, with 14 bases remaining between them.

This chain connects TRBV27 to TRBJ1-1; D might be TRBD1 (6 bases). With 2 bases removed from V and 3 bases from J, the gap between germline ends came to 10 bases. The CDR3 loop spans 14 amino acids. The germline V gene has CDR1 MNHEY and CDR2 SMNVEV (reference sequence). CDR3 bases: TGTGCCAGCAGTTTAAACAGGGTTTACACTGAAGCTTTCTTT. Amino acids: CASSLNRVYTEAFF.

The rearrangement uses TRBV5-6 and TRBJ2-7, with D perhaps matching TRBD1 (6 bases). The CDR3 totals 15 residues. Trimming stripped 2 bases from V and 2 bases from J, with 14 bases between. Germline CDR1 and CDR2: SGHDT and YYEEEE. The CDR3 DNA reads TGTGCCAGCAGCTTACCGGGACACGGGACCTACGAGCAGTACTTC. Its protein is CASSLPGHGTYEQYF.

The chain couples TRBV4-1 to TRBJ1-1; D ambiguous. V was clipped by 3 bases and J by 4 bases, with 12 bases between them. Germline V CDR1 and CDR2: MGHRA, YSYEKL. The CDR3 extends over 14 amino acids. This CDR3 is CASSHAIVGTEAFF. CDR3 in DNA: TGCGCCAGCAGCCACGCCATTGTGGGCACTGAAGCTTTCTTT.

J is TRBJ1-1 and V is TRBV4-1; tentative D call: TRBD1 (6 bases). Trimming removed 1 base at V and 1 base at J, with 10 bases between. The CDR3 loop spans 15 amino acids. Germline CDR1 reads MGHRA; CDR2 reads YSYEKL. The CDR3 sequence is CASSQAWTANTEAFF. The CDR3 nucleotides are TGCGCCAGCAGCCAAGCATGGACAGCGAACACTGAAGCTTTCTTT.

V usage is TRBV5-4 and J usage is TRBJ1-2; 10 bases fit TRBD1. The CDR3 loop spans 14 amino acids. Germline-derived CDR1 and CDR2 are SGHNT and YYREEE (reference sequence). Trimming removed 4 bases from V and 6 bases from J; junction bases left unmatched: 6. This chain's CDR3 is CASSRGTGVNGYTF. For the CDR3, the DNA is TGTGCCAGCAGCCGGGGGACAGGGGTGAATGGCTACACCTTC.

The table lists this clonotype with many counts. V gene TRBV7-9 combines with J gene TRBJ2-7, with D perhaps given as TRBD1 or TRBD2 (5 bases each). Germline V gives CDR1 SEHNR, CDR2 FQNEAQ (reference sequence). The CDR3 runs to 14 residues. V was clipped by 1 base and J by 0 bases, with 7 bases between them. In DNA, the CDR3 is TGTGCCAGCAGCTTAGGGGGGATCTCCTACGAGCAGTACTTC. As protein: CASSLGGISYEQYF.

This clonotype appeared a few times. The rearrangement joins TRBV29-1 to TRBJ2-1; the match to TRBD2 covers 8 bases. Germline values: CDR1 SQVTM, CDR2 ANQGSEA. This CDR3 region has 14 residues. Trimming removed 3 bases from V and 10 bases from J; junction bases left unmatched: 11. The CDR3 loop reads CSVEFNAGGWEQFF. As DNA, the CDR3 is TGCAGCGTTGAGTTCAATGCGGGGGGTTGGGAGCAGTTCTTC.

About this clonotype: This could be a read error, since a much larger clone is one nucleotide away. The chain is built from TRBV7-2 and TRBJ2-5; the D call may be TRBD1 or TRBD2 (5 bases each). The CDR3 spans 15 residues. Germline CDR1 SGHTA, CDR2 FQGNSA. V was trimmed by 4 bases and J by 4 bases, leaving 16 bases between them. The CDR3 region has the DNA TGTGCCAGCAGCTCGCTCCGGGGCTGGGGAGAGACCCAGTACTTC. The encoded protein is CASSSLRGWGETQYF.

The J gene is TRBJ1-1, the V gene TRBV6-1; 7 bases align to TRBD1. CDR1 and CDR2 (germline): MNHNS, SASEGT. CDR3 length equals 15 residues. V was pared by 4 bases and J by 6 bases, with 11 bases of the junction left unmatched. CDR3 nucleotides: TGTGCCAGCAGTGGCGCCCCACAGGGGTTCGCTGAAGCTTTCTTT. Translated: CASSGAPQGFAEAFF.

A few counts support this clonotype. This rearrangement joins TRBV7-9 to TRBJ1-6, with 9 bases fitting TRBD1. V trimming: 5 bases; J trimming: 10 bases; junction bases outside the gene matches: 9. The CDR3 contains 15 residues. The germline V gene encodes CDR1 SEHNR and CDR2 FQNEAQ (reference sequence). Here the CDR3 DNA reads TGTGCCAGCAGCCTTACCGGGACAGGGTACTCACCCCTCCACTTT. It yields the protein CASSLTGTGYSPLHF.

V gene TRBV28 combines with J gene TRBJ2-7, with TRBD1 as a possible D gene (6 bases). The ends were cut back, 5 bases at V and 3 bases at J, with 11 bases in the middle. The germline CDR1 and CDR2 sequences are MDHEN and SYDVKM. The CDR3 runs 13 residues. The CDR3 DNA follows: TGTGCCAGCAGTGTTACAGGGAGCTACGAGCAGTACGTC. Its protein is CASSVTGSYEQYV.

This clonotype was detected ten times or more. This chain links TRBV11-2 with TRBJ2-2; D is unclear. The CDR3 contains 13 residues. V was pared by 4 bases and J by 5 bases, with 8 bases between. CDR1 is SGHAT and CDR2 is FQNNGV in the germline V gene. The CDR3 region has the DNA TGTGCCAGCAGCTCCCGACGGACCGGGGAGCTGTTTTTT. Its translation: CASSSRRTGELFF.

This clonotype has a handful of counts. This rearrangement joins TRBV6-2 or TRBV6-3 to TRBJ1-1; D is ambiguous. The V gene's germline CDR1 is MNHEY and CDR2 SVGEGT. V gave up 2 bases and J gave up 10 bases, with 11 bases separating them. The CDR3 totals 12 residues. CDR3 bases: TGTGCCAGCAGTTACCCCGAAATTGGAGCTTTCTTT. As protein: CASSYPEIGAFF.

The CDR3 reads CASSFYAGLAGLSSYEQYV. DNA for the CDR3: TGTGCCAGCAGTTTCTACGCCGGGCTAGCGGGGCTAAGCTCCTACGAGCAGTACGTC. The chain has TRBV6-6 and TRBJ2-7, with 9 bases fitting TRBD2. Germline V gene lookup returns CDR1 MNHNY and CDR2 SVGAGI (reference sequence). CDR3 length: 19 residues. The V gene end was trimmed by 4 bases and the J gene end by 0 bases; junction bases not matched to a gene: 16.

V usage is TRBV7-6 and J usage is TRBJ1-2; D is unresolved. The CDR3 has 16 residues. CDR1 SGHVS and CDR2 FNYEAQ come from the germline V gene. Trimming removed 5 bases from V and 0 bases from J, with 16 bases in between. The CDR3 loop reads CASSPAGASSNYGYTF. The CDR3 DNA is TGTGCCAGCAGCCCAGCGGGAGCCAGTTCTAACTATGGCTACACCTTC. Using reference TRBV7-6 and TRBJ1-2 for the parts outside the CDR3, the full variable domain is GAGVSQSPRYKVTKRGQDVALRCDPISGHVSLYWYRQALGQGPEFLTYFNYEAQQDKSGLPNDRFSAERPEGSISTLTIQRTEQRDSAMYRCASSPAGASSNYGYTFGSGTRLTVV.

Comments on this clonotype: A much bigger clone sits one base away, suggesting this may be a read error. The CDR3 DNA sequence: TGTGTCAGCAGCCAAGATGGGCTAGCGGGGGACCTTTACAATGAGCAGTTCTTC. Translation: CVSSQDGLAGDLYNEQFF. The V call is TRBV14, the J call TRBJ2-1, with TRBD2 matching 10 bases. The length of the CDR3 is 18 residues. The V gene's germline CDR1 is SGHDN and CDR2 FVKESK.

V and J are TRBV27 and TRBJ2-1, with 8 bases matching TRBD2. The ends lost 6 bases at V and 6 bases at J; junction bases unmatched: 10. Germline CDR1 and CDR2: MNHEY and SMNVEV (reference sequence). The CDR3 totals 15 residues. The CDR3 is CASRHGGGGFNEQFF. The CDR3 DNA is TGTGCCAGCAGACACGGGGGCGGGGGGTTCAATGAGCAGTTCTTC.